The sequence of this T cell receptor beta chain was determined in a study of T cell clonality in common variable immunodeficiency. Sequencing input was equivalent genomic DNA from CVID and controls. The protocol was immunoSEQ multiplex PCR, while the TCRdb copy is restricted to in-frame clones and leaves out a portion. The sample has 3,000 to 4,000 clones, none seen only once; the top ten hold 25%. Heparinized whole blood, roughly 4.5 to 8 ml, came from each donor. Regarding the study as a whole: Shared TCRbeta clones were fewer between CVID subjects than controls. Fewer deletions and N-nucleotide insertions were reportedly seen in common variable immunodeficiency TCR beta sequences. TCRbeta clonality was increased in CVID versus healthy controls.

This clone was seen ten or more times. The antigen is unknown. The read gets to within 3 residues of the CDR3 end, and the germline J gene fills in the rest. CDR3 length: 15 amino acids. The J segment lost 2 bases and the V segment lost 6 bases, leaving 8 bases of the junction unmatched. Germline V gene lookup returns CDR1 DFQATT and CDR2 SNEGSKA (reference sequence). The TCR comes from a human donor with common variable immunodeficiency. Sequencing was performed on peripheral blood mononuclear cells. This rearrangement joins TRBV20-1 to TRBJ2-5; TRBD2 matches at 11 bases. The CDR3 loop reads CSAPRLAGTQETQYF. Partial CDR3 DNA: TGCAGTGCGCCTCGACTAGCGGGGACTCAAGAGACC.